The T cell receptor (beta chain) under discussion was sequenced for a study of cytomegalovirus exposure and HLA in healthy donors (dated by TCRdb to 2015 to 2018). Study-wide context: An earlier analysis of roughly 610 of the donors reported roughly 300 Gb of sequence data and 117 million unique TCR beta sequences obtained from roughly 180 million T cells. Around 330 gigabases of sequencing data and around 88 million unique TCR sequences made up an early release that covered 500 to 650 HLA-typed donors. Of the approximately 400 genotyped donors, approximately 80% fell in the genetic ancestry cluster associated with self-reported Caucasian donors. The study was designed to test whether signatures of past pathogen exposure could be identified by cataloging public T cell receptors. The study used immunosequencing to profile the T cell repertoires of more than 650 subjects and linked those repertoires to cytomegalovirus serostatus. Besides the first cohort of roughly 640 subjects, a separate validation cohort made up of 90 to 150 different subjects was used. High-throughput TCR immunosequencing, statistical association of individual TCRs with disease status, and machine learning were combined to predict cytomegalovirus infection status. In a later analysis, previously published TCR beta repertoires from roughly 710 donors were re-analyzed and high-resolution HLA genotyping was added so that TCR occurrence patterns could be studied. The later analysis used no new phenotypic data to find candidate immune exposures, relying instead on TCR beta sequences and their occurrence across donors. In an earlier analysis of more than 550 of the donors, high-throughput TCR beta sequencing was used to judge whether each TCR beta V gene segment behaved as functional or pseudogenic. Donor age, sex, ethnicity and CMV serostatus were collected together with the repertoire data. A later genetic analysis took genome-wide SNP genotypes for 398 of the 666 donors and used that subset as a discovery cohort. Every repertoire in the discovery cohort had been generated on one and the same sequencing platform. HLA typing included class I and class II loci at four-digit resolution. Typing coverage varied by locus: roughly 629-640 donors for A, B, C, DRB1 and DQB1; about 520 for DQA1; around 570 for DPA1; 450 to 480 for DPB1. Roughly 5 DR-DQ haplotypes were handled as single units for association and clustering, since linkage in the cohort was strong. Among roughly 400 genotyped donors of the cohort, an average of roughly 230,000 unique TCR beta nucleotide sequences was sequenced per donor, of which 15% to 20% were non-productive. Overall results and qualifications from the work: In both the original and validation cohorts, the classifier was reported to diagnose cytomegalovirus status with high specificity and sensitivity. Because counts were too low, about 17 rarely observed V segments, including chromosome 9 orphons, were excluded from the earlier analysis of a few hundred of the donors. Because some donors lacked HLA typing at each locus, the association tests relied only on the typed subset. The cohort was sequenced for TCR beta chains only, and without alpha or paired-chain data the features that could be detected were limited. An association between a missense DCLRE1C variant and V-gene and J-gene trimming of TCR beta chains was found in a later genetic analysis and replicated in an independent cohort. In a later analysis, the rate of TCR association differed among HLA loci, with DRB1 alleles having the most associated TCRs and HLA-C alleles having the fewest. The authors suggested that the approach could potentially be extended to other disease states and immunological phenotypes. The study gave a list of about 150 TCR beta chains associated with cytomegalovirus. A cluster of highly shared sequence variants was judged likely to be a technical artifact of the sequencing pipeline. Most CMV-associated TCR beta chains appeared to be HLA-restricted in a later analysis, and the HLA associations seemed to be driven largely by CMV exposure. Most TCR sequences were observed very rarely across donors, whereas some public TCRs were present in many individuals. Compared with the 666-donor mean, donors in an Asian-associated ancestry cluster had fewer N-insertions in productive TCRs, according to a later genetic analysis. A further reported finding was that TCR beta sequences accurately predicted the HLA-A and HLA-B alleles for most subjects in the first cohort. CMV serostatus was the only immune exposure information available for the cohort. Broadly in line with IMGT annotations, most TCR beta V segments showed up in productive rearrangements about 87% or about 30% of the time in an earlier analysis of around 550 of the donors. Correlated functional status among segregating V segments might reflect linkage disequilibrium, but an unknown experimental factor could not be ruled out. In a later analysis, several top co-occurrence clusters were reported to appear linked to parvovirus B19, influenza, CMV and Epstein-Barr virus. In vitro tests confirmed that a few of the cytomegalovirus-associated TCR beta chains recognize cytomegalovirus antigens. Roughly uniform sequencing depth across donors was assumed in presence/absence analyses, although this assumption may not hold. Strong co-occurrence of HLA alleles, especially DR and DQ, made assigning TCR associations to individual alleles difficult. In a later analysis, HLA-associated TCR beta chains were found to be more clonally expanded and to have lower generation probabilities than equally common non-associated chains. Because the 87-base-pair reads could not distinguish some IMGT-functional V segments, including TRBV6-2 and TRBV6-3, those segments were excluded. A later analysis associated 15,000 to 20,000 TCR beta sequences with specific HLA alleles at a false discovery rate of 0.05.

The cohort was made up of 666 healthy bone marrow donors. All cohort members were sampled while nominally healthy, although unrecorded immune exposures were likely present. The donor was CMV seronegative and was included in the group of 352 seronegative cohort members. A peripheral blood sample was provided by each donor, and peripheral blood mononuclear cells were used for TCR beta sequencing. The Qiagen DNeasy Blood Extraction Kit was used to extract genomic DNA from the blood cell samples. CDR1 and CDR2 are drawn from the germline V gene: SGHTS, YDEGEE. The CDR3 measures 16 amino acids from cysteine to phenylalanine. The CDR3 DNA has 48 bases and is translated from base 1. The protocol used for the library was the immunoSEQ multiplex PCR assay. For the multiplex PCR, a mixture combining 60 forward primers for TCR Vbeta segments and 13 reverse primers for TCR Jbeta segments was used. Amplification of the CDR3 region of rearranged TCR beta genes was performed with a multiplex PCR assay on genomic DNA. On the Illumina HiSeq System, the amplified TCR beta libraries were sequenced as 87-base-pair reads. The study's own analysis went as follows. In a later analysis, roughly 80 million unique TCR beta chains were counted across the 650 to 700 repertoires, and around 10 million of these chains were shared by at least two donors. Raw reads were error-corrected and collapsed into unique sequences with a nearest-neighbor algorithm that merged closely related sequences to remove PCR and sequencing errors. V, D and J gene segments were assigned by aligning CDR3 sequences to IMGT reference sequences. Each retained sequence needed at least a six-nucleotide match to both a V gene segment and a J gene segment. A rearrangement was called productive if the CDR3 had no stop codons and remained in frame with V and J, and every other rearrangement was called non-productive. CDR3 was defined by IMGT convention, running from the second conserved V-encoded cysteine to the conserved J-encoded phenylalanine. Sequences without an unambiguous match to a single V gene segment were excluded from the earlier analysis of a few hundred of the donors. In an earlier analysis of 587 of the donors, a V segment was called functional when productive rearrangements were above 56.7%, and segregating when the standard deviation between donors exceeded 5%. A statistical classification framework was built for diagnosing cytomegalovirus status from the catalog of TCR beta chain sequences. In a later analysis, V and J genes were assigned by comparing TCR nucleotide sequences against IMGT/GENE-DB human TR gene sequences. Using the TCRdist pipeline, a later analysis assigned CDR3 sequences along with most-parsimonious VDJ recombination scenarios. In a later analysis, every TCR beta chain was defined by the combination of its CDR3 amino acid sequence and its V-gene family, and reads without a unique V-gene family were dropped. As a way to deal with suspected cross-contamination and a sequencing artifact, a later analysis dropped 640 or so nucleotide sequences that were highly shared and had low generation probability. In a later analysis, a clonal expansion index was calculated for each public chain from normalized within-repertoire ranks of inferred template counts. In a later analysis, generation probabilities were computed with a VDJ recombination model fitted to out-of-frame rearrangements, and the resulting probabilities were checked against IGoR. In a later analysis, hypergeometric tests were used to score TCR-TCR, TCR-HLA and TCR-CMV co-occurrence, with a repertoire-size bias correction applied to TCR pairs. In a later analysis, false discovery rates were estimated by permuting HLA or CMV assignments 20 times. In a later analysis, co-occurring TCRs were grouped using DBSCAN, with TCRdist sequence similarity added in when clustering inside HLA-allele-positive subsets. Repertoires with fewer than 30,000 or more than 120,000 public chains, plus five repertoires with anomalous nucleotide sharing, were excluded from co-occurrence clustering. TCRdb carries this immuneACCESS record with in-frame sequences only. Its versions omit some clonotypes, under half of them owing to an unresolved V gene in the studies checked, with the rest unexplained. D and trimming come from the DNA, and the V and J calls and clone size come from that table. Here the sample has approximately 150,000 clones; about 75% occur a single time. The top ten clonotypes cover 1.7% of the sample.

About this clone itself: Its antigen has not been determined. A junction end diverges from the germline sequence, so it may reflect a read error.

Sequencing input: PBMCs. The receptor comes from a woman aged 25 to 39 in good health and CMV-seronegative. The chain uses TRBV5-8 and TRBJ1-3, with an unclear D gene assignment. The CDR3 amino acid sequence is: CVSSLMGGSSGNTIYF. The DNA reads TGTGTCAGCAGCTTGATGGGCGGGTCCTCTGGAAACACCATATATTTT.